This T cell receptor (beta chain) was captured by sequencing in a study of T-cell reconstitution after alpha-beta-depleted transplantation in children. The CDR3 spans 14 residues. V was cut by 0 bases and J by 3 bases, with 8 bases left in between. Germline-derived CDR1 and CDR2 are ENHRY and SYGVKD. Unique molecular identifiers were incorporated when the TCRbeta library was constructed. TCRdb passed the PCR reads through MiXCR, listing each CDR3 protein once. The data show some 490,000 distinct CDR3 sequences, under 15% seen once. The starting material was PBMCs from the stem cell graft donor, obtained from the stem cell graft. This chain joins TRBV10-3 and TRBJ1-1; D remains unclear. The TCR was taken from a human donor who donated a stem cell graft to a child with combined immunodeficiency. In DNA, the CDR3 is TGTGCCATCAGTGAGTCCTGGGGAGACACTGAAGCTTTCTTT. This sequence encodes CAISESWGDTEAFF.